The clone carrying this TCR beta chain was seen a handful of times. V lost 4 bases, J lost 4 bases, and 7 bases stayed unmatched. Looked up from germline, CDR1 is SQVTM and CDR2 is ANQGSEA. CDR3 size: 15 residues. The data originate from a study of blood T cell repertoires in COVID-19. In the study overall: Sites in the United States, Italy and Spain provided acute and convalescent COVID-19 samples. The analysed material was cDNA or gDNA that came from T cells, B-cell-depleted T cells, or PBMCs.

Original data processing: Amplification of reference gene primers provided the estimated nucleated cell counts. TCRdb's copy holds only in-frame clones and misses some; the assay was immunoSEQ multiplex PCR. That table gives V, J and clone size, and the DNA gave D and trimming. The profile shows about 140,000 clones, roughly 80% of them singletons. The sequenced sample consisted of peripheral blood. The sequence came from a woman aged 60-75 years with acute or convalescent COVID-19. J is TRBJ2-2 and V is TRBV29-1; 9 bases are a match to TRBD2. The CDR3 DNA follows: TGCAGCGTTGGTCCACGCGGGAGGGCCACCGGGGAGCTGTTTTTT. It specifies CSVGPRGRATGELFF.